This is a list of T cell receptor beta chains from one sample in a study of T cells after yellow fever vaccination. MiXCR, run by TCRdb on the 5' RACE reads, gives a single entry per CDR3 protein. Of 600,000 to 750,000 distinct CDR3 sequences listed, roughly an eighth are singletons. The sequencing used PBMCs, collected on the day of the yellow fever booster vaccination. These receptors were obtained from a man aged 25 to 45 who received the YFV17D yellow fever vaccine. Both conserved end residues are part of each CDR3. Fields, in order: CDR3 protein, J gene, V gene.

cdr3_aa: CASSVTSGRFPYEQYF
j_call: TRBJ2-7
v_call: TRBV19

cdr3_aa: CATSSQGSGANVLTF
j_call: TRBJ2-6
v_call: TRBV15

cdr3_aa: CSAPSGAQETQYF
j_call: TRBJ2-5
v_call: TRBV20-1

cdr3_aa: CASSLGPGGRGMNTEAFF
j_call: TRBJ1-1
v_call: TRBV5-1

cdr3_aa: CASTGHKELFF
j_call: TRBJ2-2
v_call: TRBV25-1

cdr3_aa: CASSSYGADTQYF
j_call: TRBJ2-3
v_call: TRBV12-3/TRBV12-4

cdr3_aa: CSVDQGGETQYF
j_call: TRBJ2-5
v_call: TRBV29-1

cdr3_aa: CASSFSDRASYEQYF
j_call: TRBJ2-7
v_call: TRBV12-3/TRBV12-4

cdr3_aa: CASSFVRGGSPTYEQYF
j_call: TRBJ2-7
v_call: TRBV12-3/TRBV12-4

cdr3_aa: CASRLSGFSYNEQFF
j_call: TRBJ2-1
v_call: TRBV6-1

cdr3_aa: CASRDPGQGNYGYTF
j_call: TRBJ1-2
v_call: TRBV12-3/TRBV12-4

cdr3_aa: CASSLGGTGPTEQFF
j_call: TRBJ2-1
v_call: TRBV28

cdr3_aa: CASSQSGGPTNEQFF
j_call: TRBJ2-1
v_call: TRBV7-9

cdr3_aa: CASSLEDSLTQYF
j_call: TRBJ2-3
v_call: TRBV12-3/TRBV12-4

cdr3_aa: CASSHRDRVNEQYF
j_call: TRBJ2-7
v_call: TRBV4-3

cdr3_aa: CASSFTWTSEAPDTQYF
j_call: TRBJ2-3
v_call: TRBV5-6

cdr3_aa: CASSFGALQETQYF
j_call: TRBJ2-5
v_call: TRBV5-1

cdr3_aa: CSVEKGRGEQYF
j_call: TRBJ2-7
v_call: TRBV29-1

cdr3_aa: CASTTVPDQPTDTQYF
j_call: TRBJ2-3
v_call: TRBV21-1

cdr3_aa: CATKAGVLGEQFF
j_call: TRBJ2-1
v_call: TRBV24-1

cdr3_aa: CASSLGGRALTDTQYF
j_call: TRBJ2-3
v_call: TRBV7-2

cdr3_aa: CASGRERGVYYNEQFF
j_call: TRBJ2-1
v_call: TRBV12-3/TRBV12-4

cdr3_aa: CASSQRWEKETQYF
j_call: TRBJ2-5
v_call: TRBV7-9

cdr3_aa: CSAGLAQDTQYF
j_call: TRBJ2-3
v_call: TRBV20-1

cdr3_aa: CAIRGRWDTEAFF
j_call: TRBJ1-1
v_call: TRBV10-3

cdr3_aa: CSARDQHFYEQYF
j_call: TRBJ2-7
v_call: TRBV20-1

cdr3_aa: CSVTKLQGWNEQFF
j_call: TRBJ2-1
v_call: TRBV29-1

cdr3_aa: CASSLQTGLTGELFF
j_call: TRBJ2-2
v_call: TRBV5-8

cdr3_aa: CASSQDRGRGGYGYTF
j_call: TRBJ1-2
v_call: TRBV4-3

cdr3_aa: CASSATTGTGAEQYF
j_call: TRBJ2-7
v_call: TRBV9

cdr3_aa: CASSIERANQPQHF
j_call: TRBJ1-5
v_call: TRBV19

cdr3_aa: CASKFASTDTQYF
j_call: TRBJ2-3
v_call: TRBV6-5

cdr3_aa: CASSLGGRMGGKGDTQYF
j_call: TRBJ2-3
v_call: TRBV11-2

cdr3_aa: CASSLMRGGYNEQFF
j_call: TRBJ2-1
v_call: TRBV7-2

cdr3_aa: CAVQETQYF
j_call: TRBJ2-5
v_call: TRBV23-1

cdr3_aa: CASRSVRNQPQHF
j_call: TRBJ1-5
v_call: TRBV28

cdr3_aa: CSARAEGGPSEQYF
j_call: TRBJ2-7
v_call: TRBV20-1

cdr3_aa: CSAPPGLAGHNEQFF
j_call: TRBJ2-1
v_call: TRBV20-1

cdr3_aa: CATSRGGTSGATQYF
j_call: TRBJ2-3
v_call: TRBV15

cdr3_aa: CSASPDGYEQYF
j_call: TRBJ2-7
v_call: TRBV20-1

cdr3_aa: CASSSGLTTTDTQYF
j_call: TRBJ2-3
v_call: TRBV7-2

cdr3_aa: CASRPSGRNLGYEQYF
j_call: TRBJ2-7
v_call: TRBV6-1

cdr3_aa: CSVAPLDSHTGELFF
j_call: TRBJ2-2
v_call: TRBV29-1

cdr3_aa: CASSRSSVLYGYTF
j_call: TRBJ1-2
v_call: TRBV2

cdr3_aa: CSARTSAYNEQFF
j_call: TRBJ2-1
v_call: TRBV20-1

cdr3_aa: CASSIRGHPRYEQYF
j_call: TRBJ2-7
v_call: TRBV19

cdr3_aa: CSARSIGVDNEQFF
j_call: TRBJ2-1
v_call: TRBV20-1

cdr3_aa: CASSLMTGPYEQYF
j_call: TRBJ2-7
v_call: TRBV5-4

cdr3_aa: CASSLDSGSNEQFF
j_call: TRBJ2-1
v_call: TRBV7-2

cdr3_aa: CSARDPLTVIGYEQYF
j_call: TRBJ2-7
v_call: TRBV20-1

cdr3_aa: CASSFPGQGAFGSSYEQYF
j_call: TRBJ2-7
v_call: TRBV5-1

cdr3_aa: CSLCGGVLTDTEYF
j_call: TRBJ2-3
v_call: TRBV29-1

cdr3_aa: CASSYSGKRGNTGELFF
j_call: TRBJ2-2
v_call: TRBV6-5

cdr3_aa: CSAQGASEQGSDYEQYF
j_call: TRBJ2-7
v_call: TRBV20-1

cdr3_aa: CSAPGTSTYEQYF
j_call: TRBJ2-7
v_call: TRBV20-1

cdr3_aa: CASRPFGGAETQYF
j_call: TRBJ2-5
v_call: TRBV6-2/TRBV6-3

cdr3_aa: CASGTGVTNEQFF
j_call: TRBJ2-1
v_call: TRBV11-3

cdr3_aa: CAWHYRDRVRSEQYF
j_call: TRBJ2-7
v_call: TRBV30

cdr3_aa: CASSQEGTVGNTIYF
j_call: TRBJ1-3
v_call: TRBV4-2

cdr3_aa: CASSTGLAGSLGQFF
j_call: TRBJ2-1
v_call: TRBV19